Listed here is a single T cell receptor (beta chain). Its target is not known. The sample is drawn from a study of OX40 agonist ivuxolimab in advanced cancers. Study summary: Patient treatment consisted of intravenous ivuxolimab administration every 2 weeks at 0.01 to 10 mg/kg. Study-wide points: Low clonal expansion, among the lowest seen, marked partial responders at 0.1-3.0 mg/kg. There were, on average, more expanded clones in CD8+ T cells than in CD4+.

Assay used: immunoSEQ multiplex PCR; TCRdb lists only in-frame clones, some missing. The table shows 45,000 to 65,000 clones, with 60% to 80% occurring only once. V trimming: 7 bases; J trimming: 5 bases; junction bases outside the gene matches: 16. The CDR3 consists of 16 residues. Germline CDR1 and CDR2: MDHEN and SYDVKM. This clonotype was obtained from an adult with an advanced solid tumor such as melanoma, head and neck, liver or kidney cancer. The material sequenced was CD4+ or CD8+ T cells sorted from blood, taken in a trial of the OX40 agonist ivuxolimab. The rearrangement links TRBV28 to TRBJ2-5, with TRBD2 matching over 7 bases. CDR3: CASTGWGGSPRETQYF. The CDR3 region has the DNA TGTGCCAGCACCGGGTGGGGGGGGAGCCCAAGGGAGACCCAGTACTTC.